Below are 24 T cell receptor beta chains sequenced from a single sample in a study of blood T cell repertoires in COVID-19. Assay: immunoSEQ multiplex PCR; the TCRdb copy retains only in-frame clones and omits some. Found here are fewer than 130,000 clones, over 65% of them singletons; the top ten hold around 4%. Sequencing was done on a sample of peripheral blood. These receptors were taken from a woman at least 80 years old with acute or convalescent COVID-19.

This chain links TRBV4-1 with TRBJ1-1; TRBD1 aligns across 7 bases. The CDR3 runs to 14 residues. Per the germline V gene, CDR1 is MGHRA and CDR2 is YSYEKL. The V segment lost 6 bases and the J segment 4 bases; nucleotides outside the gene matches: 8. As DNA, the CDR3 is TGCGCCAGCAGTCCAGACAGGGTAAGCACTGAAGCTTTCTTT. This translates into CASSPDRVSTEAFF.

This chain links TRBV7-9 with TRBJ2-7; 10 bases align to TRBD1. Unmatched junction bases numbered 5, after V lost 5 bases and J lost 4 bases. This CDR3 comprises 14 residues. The germline V gene has CDR1 SEHNR and CDR2 FQNEAQ (reference sequence). CDR3 in amino acids: CASSPPGQGYEQYF. CDR3 sequence (DNA): TGTGCCAGCAGCCCACCGGGACAGGGGTACGAGCAGTACTTC. The full variable domain, rest sourced from reference TRBV7-9 and TRBJ2-7, is DTGVSQNPRHKITKRGQNVTFRCDPISEHNRLYWYRQTLGQGPEFLTYFQNEAQLEKSRLLSDRFSAERPKGSFSTLEIQRTEQGDSAMYLCASSPPGQGYEQYFGPGTRLTVT.

This clone has just one count. The chain recombines TRBV7-3 with TRBJ1-2; a possible D gene is TRBD1 (5 bases). CDR1 is SGHTA and CDR2 is FQGTGA in the germline V gene. Between the trimmed V and J ends, which lost 7 bases and 4 bases, there was a span of 10 bases. CDR3 size: 12 residues. The CDR3 spells CASKRQIYGYTF. The CDR3 region has the DNA TGTGCCAGCAAGAGACAGATCTATGGCTACACCTTC. The whole variable domain, filled in from reference TRBV7-3 and TRBJ1-2, reads GAGVSQTPSNKVTEKGKYVELRCDPISGHTALYWYRQSLGQGPEFLIYFQGTGAADDSGLPNDRFFAVRPEGSVSTLKIQRTERGDSAVYLCASKRQIYGYTFGSGTRLTVV.

The chain recombines TRBV7-6 with TRBJ2-1, with a possible D match to TRBD2 (6 bases). The CDR3 has 15 amino acids. Germline V gene lookup returns CDR1 SGHVS and CDR2 FNYEAQ. V was clipped by 5 bases and J by 9 bases, with 20 bases between them. The CDR3 nucleotides are TGTGCCAGCAGCCCTGTTCCAGCGGAGGGGTCTGAGCAGTTCTTC. It is translated as CASSPVPAEGSEQFF.

This chain uses TRBV5-1 with TRBJ2-5; 8 bases align to TRBD1. This CDR3 has 14 residues. In germline, CDR1 is SGHRS, CDR2 YFSETQ. Trimming at V came to 2 bases and at J to 5 bases, leaving 5 bases not matched to a gene. CDR3 DNA: TGCGCCAGCAGCTTTCAGGGGGCGAGTGAGACCCAGTACTTC. Its translation is CASSFQGASETQYF.

The V call is TRBV3-1 (or the pseudogene TRBV3-2), the J call TRBJ2-7; maybe TRBD1 (6 bases). The CDR3 extends over 14 amino acids. Germline V lookup: CDR1 LGHDT, CDR2 YNNKEL (reference sequence). V lost 3 bases and J lost 4, with 13 bases in between. CDR3 DNA sequence: TGTGCCAGCAGCCATTCCTCCGGGACATACGAGCAGTACTTC. Its protein is CASSHSSGTYEQYF.

The chain employs TRBV5-5 and TRBJ1-1; no clear D gene. CDR1 is SGHKS and CDR2 is YYEKEE in the germline V gene (reference sequence). CDR3 length: 13 amino acids. Trimming shortened V by 2 bases and J by 3 bases, and 8 bases separated the two germline ends. In DNA, the CDR3 is TGTGCCAGCAGCTTAAGTTCGGACACTGAAGCTTTCTTT. Translation gives CASSLSSDTEAFF.

This chain links TRBV7-9 with TRBJ2-7, with 8 bases lining up with TRBD1. This CDR3 spans 15 amino acids. The germline gives CDR1 SEHNR, CDR2 FQNEAQ (reference sequence). V shed 5 bases, J shed 2 bases, and the junction held 8 bases outside the gene matches. This CDR3 is CASSITGGSTYEQYF. The CDR3 bases are TGTGCCAGCAGCATTACAGGGGGTAGCACCTACGAGCAGTACTTC.

The chain has TRBV27 and TRBJ2-7, with a weak D call TRBD1 (5 bases). Germline values: CDR1 MNHEY, CDR2 SMNVEV (reference sequence). The CDR3 is made up of 15 amino acids. Trimming took off 6 bases at V and 4 bases at J, with 19 bases between the two ends. The CDR3, as DNA: TGTGCCAGCAGCCCCCTTGGGGCCTTAGAATACGAGCAGTACTTC. This encodes CASSPLGALEYEQYF.

The chain carries TRBV19 and TRBJ2-1; a possible D gene is TRBD2 (6 bases). The CDR3 covers 16 residues. V lost 3 bases and J lost 5, with 17 bases in between. The germline CDR1 and CDR2 sequences are LNHDA and SQIVND (reference sequence). The CDR3 spells CASSIGASVGNNEQFF. DNA for the CDR3: TGTGCCAGTAGTATTGGGGCTAGCGTCGGGAACAATGAGCAGTTCTTC. Drawing the rest from reference TRBV19 and TRBJ2-1, the complete variable domain is DGGITQSPKYLFRKEGQNVTLSCEQNLNHDAMYWYRQDPGQGLRLIYYSQIVNDFQKGDIAEGYSVSREKKESFPLTVTSAQKNPTAFYLCASSIGASVGNNEQFFGPGTRLTVL.

The CDR3 protein is CAWSVSAQARNSPLHF. The DNA for the CDR3 is TGTGCCTGGAGTGTATCGGCCCAAGCGCGAAATTCACCCCTCCACTTT. V usage is TRBV30 and J usage is TRBJ1-6; D remains ambiguous. Germline loops: CDR1 GTSNPN, CDR2 SVGIG (reference sequence). V lost 0 bases and J 7 bases, leaving 16 bases between the germline ends. The CDR3 runs 16 residues.

The chain links TRBV5-1 to TRBJ2-3; maybe TRBD2 (6 bases). Germline CDR1 SGHRS, CDR2 YFSETQ. V was cut by 4 bases and J by 6 bases, with 15 bases left in between. The CDR3 spans 14 residues. The CDR3 region is CASSEARGPDTQYF. DNA of the CDR3: TGCGCCAGCAGCGAAGCGCGGGGCCCGGATACGCAGTATTTT.

The V gene is TRBV28, the J gene TRBJ1-1; 7 bases line up with TRBD1. CDR3 length equals 13 residues. CDR1 MDHEN and CDR2 SYDVKM come from the germline V gene. After removal of 8 bases from V and 5 bases from J, the junction contained 8 bases not matched to a gene. The DNA for the CDR3 is TGTGCCAGCGTTAGACAGGGTGGAACTGAAGCTTTCTTT. The encoded protein is CASVRQGGTEAFF.

This clone has a handful of counts. V usage is TRBV5-6 and J usage is TRBJ2-7; 7 bases agree with TRBD2. CDR3 size: 14 residues. V shed 9 bases, J shed 3 bases, and the junction held 12 bases outside the gene matches. Per germline, CDR1 SGHDT and CDR2 YYEEEE. CDR3 residues: CATQAGRGNYEQYF. In DNA form, the CDR3 reads TGTGCCACGCAGGCGGGGAGGGGAAACTACGAGCAGTACTTC.

This chain links TRBV11-2 with TRBJ1-1; D gene unclear. This CDR3 contains 13 residues. V was pared by 1 base and J by 3 bases, with 6 bases between. CDR1 is SGHAT and CDR2 is FQNNGV in the germline V gene. CDR3 sequence (DNA): TGTGCCAGCAGCTTAGCGGGGTACACTGAAGCTTTCTTT. Protein product: CASSLAGYTEAFF.

The chain uses TRBV30 and TRBJ1-5, with TRBD1 identical over 9 bases. Germline CDR1 is GTSNPN and CDR2 is SVGIG (reference sequence). With V trimmed by 2 bases and J by 2 bases, 1 base remained unmatched. The CDR3 has 14 residues. The CDR3 protein is CAWSRQGGNQPQHF. The CDR3 nucleotides are TGTGCCTGGAGTAGACAGGGGGGCAATCAGCCCCAGCATTTT. Based on the CDR3 plus reference TRBV30 and TRBJ1-5, the full variable domain is SQTIHQWPATLVQPVGSPLSLECTVEGTSNPNLYWYRQAAGRGLQLLFYSVGIGQISSEVPQNLSASRPQDRQFILSSKKLLLSDSGFYLCAWSRQGGNQPQHFGDGTRLSIL.

This chain connects TRBV6-1 to TRBJ2-7, with 8 bases matching TRBD1. This CDR3 spans 15 amino acids. The V segment lost 2 bases and the J segment 6 bases; nucleotides outside the gene matches: 9. The germline gives CDR1 MNHNS, CDR2 SASEGT. The DNA of the CDR3 is TGTGCCAGCAGTGAACCCGGACAGGGACCGGGCGAGCAGTACTTC. It translates to CASSEPGQGPGEQYF.

This clone has just a few counts. The V call is TRBV29-1, the J call TRBJ2-3; 7 positions match TRBD1. Germline lookup yields CDR1 SQVTM and CDR2 ANQGSEA. The trim removed 3 bases at V and 0 bases at J, leaving 3 bases unmatched. This CDR3 spans 14 amino acids. The CDR3 here is CSVDRGQSTDTQYF. In DNA form, the CDR3 reads TGCAGCGTTGATAGGGGACAGAGCACAGATACGCAGTATTTT.

The rearrangement uses TRBV28 and TRBJ2-7; D gene uncertain. There are 14 residues in the CDR3. V was clipped by 2 bases and J by 4 bases, with 12 bases between them. Germline lookup yields CDR1 MDHEN and CDR2 SYDVKM. The CDR3 DNA sequence: TGTGCCAGCAGTTTAGACGTTTCGGAGTACGAGCAGTACTTC. Translation: CASSLDVSEYEQYF.

This clone was detected only a few times. The V gene is TRBV7-2, the J gene TRBJ1-2, with D perhaps TRBD1 (6 bases). The ends were cut back, 5 bases at V and 7 bases at J, with 20 bases in the middle. This CDR3 has 15 amino acids. Per the germline V gene, CDR1 is SGHTA and CDR2 is FQGNSA. The CDR3 region is CASSPTPTGSGGYTF. CDR3 in DNA: TGTGCCAGCAGCCCAACACCTACAGGGTCGGGTGGCTACACCTTC.

The chain joins TRBV25-1 to TRBJ2-3; tentatively, D is TRBD2 (6 bases). CDR3 length: 16 residues. V was pared by 8 bases and J by 1 base, with 19 bases between. Per germline, CDR1 MGHDK and CDR2 SYGVNS. The CDR3 is CASSVGSGSGTDTQYF. For the CDR3, the DNA is TGTGCCAGCTCGGTGGGTAGCGGTAGTGGCACAGATACGCAGTATTTT.

This clone occurred many times. This chain uses TRBV7-6 with TRBJ2-1, with TRBD2 matching 9 bases. This CDR3 has 15 residues. Germline V lookup: CDR1 SGHVS, CDR2 FNYEAQ. Trimming cost V 4 bases and J 2 bases; bases outside gene matches: 3. The CDR3 DNA is TGTGCCAGCAGCTCCTTAGCGGGAGCCTACAATGAGCAGTTCTTC. Amino acids: CASSSLAGAYNEQFF. The whole variable domain, remainder taken from reference TRBV7-6 and TRBJ2-1, is GAGVSQSPRYKVTKRGQDVALRCDPISGHVSLYWYRQALGQGPEFLTYFNYEAQQDKSGLPNDRFSAERPEGSISTLTIQRTEQRDSAMYRCASSSLAGAYNEQFFGPGTRLTVL.

J is TRBJ2-7 and V is TRBV2; a weak D match, TRBD2 (6 bases). The CDR3 sequence is 15 residues long. Trimming shortened V by 3 bases and J by 9 bases, and 21 bases separated the two germline ends. Germline V CDR1 and CDR2: SNHLY, FYNNEI. Written as DNA, the CDR3 is TGTGCCAGCAGTGAGAGGGACTTTCCGGGCGTGGTGCAGTACTTC. This codes for CASSERDFPGVVQYF. The full variable domain, in which reference TRBV2 and TRBJ2-7 provide the parts outside the CDR3, is EPEVTQTPSHQVTQMGQEVILRCVPISNHLYFYWYRQILGQKVEFLVSFYNNEISEKSEIFDDQFSVERPDGSNFTLKIRSTKLEDSAMYFCASSERDFPGVVQYFGPGTRLTVT.

This CDR3 reads CASSESWRGGEKLFF. The CDR3 region has the DNA TGTGCCAGCAGTGAATCCTGGAGGGGTGGGGAAAAACTGTTTTTT. V is TRBV25-1 and J is TRBJ1-4; D is possibly TRBD1 (5 bases). From germline, CDR1 is MGHDK and CDR2 SYGVNS. V lost 1 base, J lost 8 bases, and 14 bases lay in between. The CDR3 extends over 15 amino acids. The variable domain in full, with the rest retrieved from reference TRBV25-1 and TRBJ1-4, is EADIYQTPRYLVIGTGKKITLECSQTMGHDKMYWYQQDPGMELHLIHYSYGVNSTEKGDLSSESTVSRIRTEHFPLTLESARPSHTSQYLCASSESWRGGEKLFFGSGTQLSVL.